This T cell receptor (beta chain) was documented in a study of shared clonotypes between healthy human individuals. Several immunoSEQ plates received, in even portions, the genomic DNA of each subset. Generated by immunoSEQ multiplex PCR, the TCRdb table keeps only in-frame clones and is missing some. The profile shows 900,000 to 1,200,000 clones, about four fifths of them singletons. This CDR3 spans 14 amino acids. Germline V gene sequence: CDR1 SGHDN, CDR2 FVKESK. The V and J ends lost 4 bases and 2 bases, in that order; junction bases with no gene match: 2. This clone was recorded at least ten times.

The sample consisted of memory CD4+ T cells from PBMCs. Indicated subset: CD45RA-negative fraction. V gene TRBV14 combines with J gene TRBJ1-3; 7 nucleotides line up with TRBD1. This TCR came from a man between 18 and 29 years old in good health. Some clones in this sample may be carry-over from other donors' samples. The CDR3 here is CASSPGTAGNTIYF. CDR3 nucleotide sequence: TGTGCCAGCAGCCCCGGGACAGCTGGAAACACCATATATTTT.